The 13 T cell receptor beta chains in this list originate from one sample, sequenced in a study of blood T cells in healthy people across ages. It was with a sample-barcoded 5' primer and a J-beta primer mix that a second PCR of roughly 7 to 12 cycles was run. TCRdb re-called the 5' RACE reads with MiXCR, one entry per CDR3 protein. The sample consists of under 2 million distinct CDR3 sequences, 34% of them appearing once. The sample was blood. The origin of the receptors is a woman aged 25 to 39 in good health.

V and J are TRBV7-3 and TRBJ2-3; D is uncertain. Germline V gene lookup returns CDR1 SGHTA and CDR2 FQGTGA. V was trimmed by 5 bases and J by 2 bases, leaving 11 bases between them. This CDR3 region has 14 residues. The CDR3 sequence: CASSPFDATDTQYF. DNA of the CDR3: TGTGCCAGCAGCCCGTTTGACGCCACAGATACGCAGTATTTT.

The chain links TRBV29-1 to TRBJ1-1; 7 bases line up with TRBD1. Germline trimming cut 4 bases from V and 10 bases from J; bases unmatched to any gene: 12. Germline CDR1 reads SQVTM; CDR2 reads ANQGSEA. This CDR3 is built from 13 residues. The CDR3 region is CSVGGGGSLGAFF. The CDR3 bases are TGCAGCGTTGGAGGGGGCGGGTCATTGGGAGCTTTCTTT.

The chain recombines TRBV2 with TRBJ2-5; D gene ambiguous. The germline gives CDR1 SNHLY, CDR2 FYNNEI. Deletions cut 6 bases from V and 1 base from J, with 12 bases between. The CDR3 consists of 14 residues. The CDR3: CASRGPLIQETQYF. The DNA of the CDR3 is TGTGCCAGCAGGGGTCCACTCATCCAAGAGACCCAGTACTTC.

J is TRBJ2-3 and V is TRBV20-1, with 8 bases that match TRBD2. Trimming at V came to 6 bases and at J to 0 bases, leaving 5 bases not matched to a gene. Germline V CDR1 and CDR2: DFQATT, SNEGSKA (reference sequence). This CDR3 is 14 amino acids long. The CDR3 nucleotides are TGCAGTGCAGAGACTAGCGTGAGCACAGATACGCAGTATTTT. Translating gives CSAETSVSTDTQYF.

Many counts were recorded for this clonotype. The rearrangement links TRBV20-1 to TRBJ2-7, with TRBD1 matching over 7 bases. The CDR3 length is 12 residues. Germline CDR1 and CDR2: DFQATT and SNEGSKA (reference sequence). The trim removed 7 bases at V and 1 base at J, leaving 4 bases unmatched. CDR3 amino acids: CSGQGVSYEQYF. CDR3 nucleotides: TGCAGTGGACAGGGCGTATCCTACGAGCAGTACTTC.

This clonotype was observed a few times. V gene TRBV5-1 combines with J gene TRBJ1-6; no firm D call. V dropped 4 bases and J dropped 9 bases, with 14 bases sitting between them. The length of the CDR3 is 14 residues. The V gene's germline CDR1 is SGHRS and CDR2 YFSETQ. The CDR3 sequence: CASSPPEQGSPLHF. CDR3 DNA sequence: TGCGCCAGCAGCCCGCCGGAACAAGGTTCACCCCTCCACTTT.

The chain uses TRBV5-1 and TRBJ2-7; either TRBD1 or TRBD2 may fit D (7 bases each). Germline loops: CDR1 SGHRS, CDR2 YFSETQ. V was clipped by 3 bases and J by 3 bases, with 13 bases between them. This CDR3 is 14 amino acids long. The CDR3 region has the DNA TGCGCCAGCAGCTGGGAGGGGGCGAACTACGAGCAGTACTTC. Protein product: CASSWEGANYEQYF.

This clonotype has just a few counts. The chain is built from TRBV27 and TRBJ2-7; 9 nucleotides agree with TRBD2. The germline V gene encodes CDR1 MNHEY and CDR2 SMNVEV (reference sequence). The V segment lost 1 base and the J segment 4 bases; nucleotides outside the gene matches: 8. The CDR3 has 16 amino acids. CDR3: CASSLLPSGNSYEQYF. CDR3 nucleotides: TGTGCCAGCAGTTTATTACCTAGCGGGAATTCGTACGAGCAGTACTTC.

A few counts support this clonotype. The chain uses TRBV5-1 and TRBJ2-7, with 9 bases matching TRBD1. Unmatched junction bases numbered 8, after V lost 5 bases and J lost 2 bases. CDR3 length: 15 amino acids. Germline-derived CDR1 and CDR2 are SGHRS and YFSETQ. The CDR3 sequence is CASRLRTGAAYEQYF. DNA for the CDR3: TGCGCCAGCAGGCTCAGGACAGGGGCGGCCTACGAGCAGTACTTC.

This chain uses TRBV7-9 with TRBJ2-6; D gene unclear. Germline loops: CDR1 SEHNR, CDR2 FQNEAQ (reference sequence). The CDR3 sequence is 15 residues long. Trimming removed 2 bases at V and 1 base at J, with 6 bases between. DNA for the CDR3: TGTGCCAGCAGCTTATCGTTTTCTGGGGCCAACGTCCTGACTTTC. Amino acid sequence: CASSLSFSGANVLTF. The whole variable domain, remainder taken from reference TRBV7-9 and TRBJ2-6, is DTGVSQNPRHKITKRGQNVTFRCDPISEHNRLYWYRQTLGQGPEFLTYFQNEAQLEKSRLLSDRFSAERPKGSFSTLEIQRTEQGDSAMYLCASSLSFSGANVLTFGAGSRLTVL.

The chain links TRBV6-6 to TRBJ2-2, with D perhaps given as TRBD1 or TRBD2 (6 bases each). Germline CDR1 MNHNY, CDR2 SVGAGI (reference sequence). The V and J ends lost 6 bases and 2 bases respectively, with 13 bases between them. The length of the CDR3 is 15 residues. Here the CDR3 DNA reads TGTGCCAGCAGGGATGGGGGGCCCAACACCGGGGAGCTGTTTTTT. Translation gives CASRDGGPNTGELFF.

V is TRBV6-9 and J is TRBJ1-5, with a weak D call TRBD1 (5 bases). This CDR3 has 18 amino acids. Trimming removed 8 bases from V and 0 bases from J, with 23 bases in between. Germline-derived CDR1 and CDR2 are MNHGY and SVAAGI. CDR3 amino acids: CASLDRDRGYDSNQPQHF. CDR3 coding DNA: TGTGCCAGCTTAGATAGGGATCGGGGGTATGATAGCAATCAGCCCCAGCATTTT.

This clonotype turned up a few times. The V gene is TRBV27, the J gene TRBJ1-2, with TRBD1 identical over 11 bases. V lost 0 bases and J lost 1; bases outside the gene matches: 4. This CDR3 contains 17 residues. Germline V gives CDR1 MNHEY, CDR2 SMNVEV (reference sequence). In nucleotides, the CDR3 is TGTGCCAGCAGTTTATCCAGGGACAGGGGGAATAACTATGGCTACACCTTC. Protein sequence: CASSLSRDRGNNYGYTF.